This T cell receptor beta chain was retrieved from a study of cytomegalovirus exposure and HLA in healthy donors. The study's findings and limits: Association of a missense DCLRE1C variant with TCR beta V- and J-gene trimming was reported in a later analysis. There were reportedly fewer N-insertions in an Asian-associated ancestry cluster than the roughly 680-donor mean, in a later analysis.

A note on this clone: The antigen remains undetermined.

The PCR employed 60 Vbeta primers together with 13 Jbeta primers. Assay: immunoSEQ multiplex PCR; the TCRdb copy retains only in-frame clones and omits some. Among approximately 150,000 clones listed, roughly 80% were seen once. The sequenced sample consisted of PBMCs. The sequence came from a man aged 30 to 45 in good health and CMV-seronegative.

In nucleotides, the CDR3 is TGTGCCTGGAGTGTACTTTCTGGGGCCAACGTCCTGACTTTC. Translating gives CAWSVLSGANVLTF. V usage is TRBV30 and J usage is TRBJ2-6; no clear D. Germline CDR1 and CDR2: GTSNPN and SVGIG (reference sequence). CDR3 size: 14 residues. Trimming stripped 0 bases from V and 1 base from J, with 4 bases between.